This TCR beta chain came from a study of blood T cell repertoires in COVID-19. Sequencing used immunoSEQ multiplex PCR; TCRdb keeps in-frame clones, though not all of them. The sample lists more than 150,000 clones, roughly 83% occurring once. The CDR3 has 16 amino acids. V shed 0 bases and J shed 0 bases, with 11 bases lying between them. CDR1 and CDR2 from the germline V gene are SGHTA and FQGNSA. This TCR was sampled from a woman between 55 and 75 years old who had recovered from COVID-19. Sequencing was done on a sample of PBMCs or T cells enriched from blood (not recorded which). V usage is TRBV7-2 and J usage is TRBJ1-2; tentative D call: TRBD1 (6 bases). The DNA for the CDR3 is TGTGCCAGCAGCTTAGCCCCGGGACACTCTAACTATGGCTACACCTTC. Its translation: CASSLAPGHSNYGYTF.